The 7 T cell receptor beta chains presented below share a single source sample, sequenced in a study of regulatory and conventional T cells in RAG deficiency. The repertoire was sequenced with immunoSEQ multiplex PCR; TCRdb's copy has only in-frame clones and lacks some. Among approximately 8,100 clones, approximately 80% were seen once, and the ten largest hold roughly 30%. In addition, the sample was reused for a study of regulatory T cells. From that paper: Amplification used 52 TRBV primers and 13 TRBJ primers.

Sequencing input: CD8+ T cells sorted from blood. The receptors stem from a human donor in good health.

The CDR3 region is CASSLAENTGELFF. For the CDR3, the DNA is TGTGCCAGCAGCTTAGCGGAGAACACCGGGGAGCTGTTTTTT. The rearrangement joins TRBV11-2 to TRBJ2-2; D is uncertain. The V and J ends lost 1 base and 1 base respectively, with 4 bases between them. CDR3 size: 14 residues. The germline V gene has CDR1 SGHAT and CDR2 FQNNGV. Full variable domain (remainder filled in from reference TRBV11-2 and TRBJ2-2): EAGVAQSPRYKIIEKRQSVAFWCNPISGHATLYWYQQILGQGPKLLIQFQNNGVVDDSQLPKDRFSAERLKGVDSTLKIQPAKLEDSAVYLCASSLAENTGELFFGEGSRLTVL.

By sample fraction, this clone is medium-sized. The gene calls are TRBV28 and TRBJ2-5; D is perhaps TRBD2 (6 bases). CDR1 MDHEN and CDR2 SYDVKM come from the germline V gene. The CDR3 contains 13 residues. Between the trimmed V and J ends, which lost 7 bases and 4 bases, there was a span of 13 bases. This CDR3 reads CASTPGERETQYF. The CDR3 bases are TGTGCCAGCACCCCGGGAGAAAGAGAGACCCAGTACTTC.

The V call is TRBV10-2, the J call TRBJ2-5; D unresolved. Trimming took off 7 bases at V and 5 bases at J, with 17 bases between the two ends. The CDR3 totals 14 residues. Germline values: CDR1 WSHSY, CDR2 SAAADI. The CDR3 DNA is TGCGCCAGCAAAAGCGACTGGTCCGAGGAGACCCAGTACTTC. It specifies CASKSDWSEETQYF.

This clone was detected once. This sequence joins TRBV30 and TRBJ2-6, with no clear D. This CDR3 is built from 18 residues. Germline V gene sequence: CDR1 GTSNPN, CDR2 SVGIG (reference sequence). Trimming removed 0 bases from V and 0 bases from J, with 15 bases in between. CDR3 in DNA: TGTGCCTGGAGTGTACGGAAATACAGCCTCTCTGGGGCCAACGTCCTGACTTTC. Translation: CAWSVRKYSLSGANVLTF.

This rearrangement joins TRBV4-1 to TRBJ2-7; TRBD1 matches 7 bases. This CDR3 region has 14 residues. CDR1 MGHRA and CDR2 YSYEKL come from the germline V gene. Trimming cost V 0 bases and J 3 bases; bases outside gene matches: 2. The CDR3 loop is CASSQEGQFYEQYF. DNA for the CDR3: TGCGCCAGCAGCCAAGAGGGACAGTTCTACGAGCAGTACTTC.

V gene TRBV28 combines with J gene TRBJ2-1; D call uncertain. V shed 5 bases and J shed 7 bases, with 24 bases lying between them. Germline V gene lookup returns CDR1 MDHEN and CDR2 SYDVKM. The CDR3 is 17 amino acids. The CDR3: CASSETTYLLERNEQFF. Written as DNA, the CDR3 is TGTGCCAGCAGTGAGACAACGTACCTTCTGGAGAGGAATGAGCAGTTCTTC.

This sequence joins TRBV5-1 and TRBJ2-7; 11 bases line up with TRBD2. V shed 3 bases, J shed 4 bases, and the junction held 0 bases outside the gene matches. Germline CDR1 SGHRS, CDR2 YFSETQ. This CDR3 is 13 amino acids long. CDR3 protein: CASSWTSGYEQYF. For the CDR3, the DNA is TGCGCCAGCAGCTGGACTAGCGGGTACGAGCAGTACTTC.